The subject of this entry is one T cell receptor (beta chain). What it binds is unknown. This table comes from immunoSEQ multiplex PCR, and its TCRdb copy is limited to in-frame clones, with some not included. Counted here are about 1 million clones, about 76% occurring once; the ten biggest clones make up approximately 1.5%. The sample is drawn from a study of shared clonotypes between healthy human individuals. Study results and limitations: Though the depth was large, rarefaction showed that sorted-subset sequencing was incomplete.

The sequencing sample was made of memory CD4+ T cells sorted from blood. Subset: CD45RA-negative fraction. The sequence derives from a man between 18 and 29 years old in good health.

The CDR3, as DNA: TGCGCCAGCAGCTTCGGACAGTCGAACACTGAAGCTTTCTTT. It specifies CASSFGQSNTEAFF. The genes are TRBV5-1 and TRBJ1-1; TRBD1 might be the D (6 bases). Germline V gives CDR1 SGHRS, CDR2 YFSETQ. V was pared by 2 bases and J by 1 base, with 9 bases between. The CDR3 loop spans 14 amino acids. The full variable domain, its missing parts supplied by reference TRBV5-1 and TRBJ1-1, is KAGVTQTPRYLIKTRGQQVTLSCSPISGHRSVSWYQQTPGQGLQFLFEYFSETQRNKGNFPGRFSGRQFSNSRSEMNVSTLELGDSALYLCASSFGQSNTEAFFGQGTRLTVV.